The clone carrying this T cell receptor beta chain was found once. The antigen is not known. Assay: immunoSEQ multiplex PCR; the TCRdb copy retains only in-frame clones and omits some. The profile shows over 95,000 clones, approximately 91% of them singletons. The CDR3 sequence is 15 residues long. The V end was cut by 5 bases, the J end by 4 bases, with 17 bases between. CDR1 and CDR2 (germline): LNHDA, SQIVND (reference sequence). The data are from a study of T cell responses to AZD1222 COVID-19 vaccine. General observations from the study: No repertoire was sampled before or during the peak T cell response, only after it.

The input for sequencing was peripheral blood, taken 28 days after the second AZD1222 dose. This sequence was found in an adult who received the AZD1222 COVID-19 vaccine. J is TRBJ1-1 and V is TRBV19; D not certain. The DNA of the CDR3 is TGTGCCAGTAGTGGTCGGACTTTTGTTATCACTGAAGCTTTCTTT. Translation gives CASSGRTFVITEAFF.